These 30 T cell receptor beta chains were all obtained from the same sample, sequenced in a study of somatic mutations in cytotoxic T cells in rheumatoid arthritis. The data were produced by immunoSEQ multiplex PCR, yet TCRdb's version contains in-frame clones alone and is incomplete. The table lists under 11,000 clones, 60% to 80% of them singletons, with about a fifth in the top ten. Sequencing used CD8+ T cells sorted from blood. All receptors derive from a man aged 50-60 years in good health.

This clone is medium-sized by share. The rearrangement joins TRBV29-1 to TRBJ2-1, with 8 bases lining up with TRBD2. Germline CDR1 SQVTM, CDR2 ANQGSEA. The CDR3 covers 14 residues. J lost 6 bases, V lost 1 base, and 5 bases had no gene match. This CDR3 reads CSVEAQTSGNEQFF. The DNA for the CDR3 is TGCAGCGTTGAAGCACAAACTAGCGGCAATGAGCAGTTCTTC.

Turning to this clone: Other nucleotide sequences in the sample specify the same CDR3. The chain joins TRBV9 to TRBJ2-1; 9 bases are shared with TRBD2. V lost 4 bases to trimming and J lost 0 bases; unmatched junction nucleotides: 8. Looked up from germline, CDR1 is SGDLS and CDR2 is YYNGEE. This CDR3 has 17 residues. The CDR3 protein is CASSPRGAGGSYNEQFF. CDR3 nucleotides: TGTGCCAGCAGCCCTCGGGGAGCGGGAGGCTCCTACAATGAGCAGTTCTTC.

There are a few counts of this clone. The gene calls are TRBV7-9 and TRBJ2-6, with 10 bases fitting TRBD1. The CDR3 is 18 amino acids. V gave up 6 bases and J gave up 0 bases; unmatched junction bases: 8. Germline V gene lookup returns CDR1 SEHNR and CDR2 FQNEAQ (reference sequence). The CDR3 here is CASRMEGTGASGANVLTF. The CDR3 coding sequence is TGTGCCAGCAGAATGGAGGGGACAGGGGCCTCTGGGGCCAACGTCCTGACTTTC.

This rearrangement joins TRBV9 to TRBJ2-7; 7 bases are a match to TRBD1. The CDR3 has 15 amino acids. Trimming took 4 bases from V and 5 from J; bases not matched to a gene: 12. CDR1 SGDLS and CDR2 YYNGEE come from the germline V gene. The CDR3 region has the DNA TGTGCCAGCAGCCCCCGGACAGGAGGAAGAGACGAGCAGTACTTC. Residues: CASSPRTGGRDEQYF.

The chain uses TRBV30 and TRBJ2-7, with D perhaps matching TRBD2 (6 bases). CDR1 is GTSNPN, CDR2 SVGIG, per germline (reference sequence). V lost 5 bases and J lost 0, with 14 bases in between. The CDR3 loop spans 14 amino acids. CDR3 protein: CAWAGRGSSYEQYF. CDR3 in DNA: TGTGCCTGGGCGGGCCGGGGGAGCTCCTACGAGCAGTACTTC. Variable domain in full (rest from reference TRBV30 and TRBJ2-7): SQTIHQWPATLVQPVGSPLSLECTVEGTSNPNLYWYRQAAGRGLQLLFYSVGIGQISSEVPQNLSASRPQDRQFILSSKKLLLSDSGFYLCAWAGRGSSYEQYFGPGTRLTVT.

The rearrangement links TRBV27 to TRBJ2-4; 11 nucleotides line up with TRBD2. The junction had 8 bases not matched to a gene; V was cut back by 5 bases and J by 11 bases. Germline lookup yields CDR1 MNHEY and CDR2 SMNVEV (reference sequence). The CDR3 covers 14 residues. In nucleotides, the CDR3 is TGTGCCAGCAGTCACGGGACTAGCGGTTCAGTTCAGTACTTC. Translation: CASSHGTSGSVQYF.

The V and J genes are TRBV9 and TRBJ1-2; D perhaps matches TRBD1 (6 bases). This CDR3 has 15 amino acids. Trimming left V 3 bases short and J 4 bases short, with 16 bases between. Germline V gene lookup returns CDR1 SGDLS and CDR2 YYNGEE. The CDR3 protein is CASSAQQGGGYGYTF. CDR3 bases: TGTGCCAGCAGCGCCCAACAGGGTGGGGGCTATGGCTACACCTTC.

This clone occurred once. V usage is TRBV4-3 and J usage is TRBJ2-7; D possibly corresponds to TRBD2 (5 bases). This CDR3 is built from 16 residues. Germline CDR1 and CDR2: LGHNA and YSLEER. V was cut by 0 bases and J by 2 bases, with 14 bases left in between. The CDR3 sequence is CASSQDVSGVTYEQYF. DNA for the CDR3: TGCGCCAGCAGCCAAGACGTTTCCGGGGTCACCTACGAGCAGTACTTC.

This clone appeared a few times. The chain uses TRBV30 and TRBJ1-2; possibly TRBD1 for D (5 bases). Trimming shortened V by 8 bases and J by 0 bases, and 22 bases separated the two germline ends. The germline V gene encodes CDR1 GTSNPN and CDR2 SVGIG (reference sequence). CDR3 length: 16 amino acids. The CDR3 nucleotides are TGTGCCGGGACTGGAGTCAGGGAATTTGCTAACTATGGCTACACCTTC. The encoded protein is CAGTGVREFANYGYTF.

The V and J genes are TRBV11-2 and TRBJ2-7; 7 positions match TRBD1. Germline CDR1 reads SGHAT; CDR2 reads FQNNGV. V lost 1 base, J lost 2 bases, and 2 bases stayed unmatched. This CDR3 spans 14 amino acids. In DNA form, the CDR3 reads TGTGCCAGCAGCTTAGGGGGACAGACCTACGAGCAGTACTTC. Residues: CASSLGGQTYEQYF.

The rearrangement joins TRBV29-1 to TRBJ2-7, with D possibly TRBD1 on 6 matching bases. Germline V gene data show CDR1 as SQVTM and CDR2 as ANQGSEA. The CDR3 length is 15 residues. Trimming pared 1 base from V and 0 bases from J, leaving 13 bases between. CDR3 sequence reads: CSVEGLGQSSYEQYF. The CDR3 DNA is TGCAGCGTTGAAGGGTTAGGACAGAGCTCCTACGAGCAGTACTTC.

The rearrangement uses TRBV27 and TRBJ1-1; weak D call: TRBD1 (5 bases). Deletions cut 2 bases from V and 5 bases from J, with 9 bases between. The CDR3 is 13 amino acids. Germline V gene data show CDR1 as MNHEY and CDR2 as SMNVEV (reference sequence). The CDR3 protein is CASSLVRETEAFF. The CDR3 DNA is TGTGCCAGCAGTTTAGTCAGGGAAACTGAAGCTTTCTTT.

This clone occurred a few times. The J gene is TRBJ1-2, the V gene TRBV29-1; 8 nucleotides align to TRBD1. From germline, CDR1 is SQVTM and CDR2 ANQGSEA. This CDR3 region has 13 residues. The V segment lost 3 bases and the J segment 8 bases; nucleotides outside the gene matches: 8. CDR3 DNA: TGCAGCGTTGAGGGGTCAGGGGGCTGGGGCTACACCTTC. Its protein product is CSVEGSGGWGYTF.

This clone was observed a few times. CDR3 in DNA: TGTGCCAGCAGCTTAGGGGCAGTACCAGGCGATGGCTACACCTTC. Translating it yields CASSLGAVPGDGYTF. The genes are TRBV7-2 and TRBJ1-2; no definite D call. CDR3 size: 15 residues. CDR1 and CDR2 from the germline V gene are SGHTA and FQGNSA. The ends were cut back, 1 base at V and 6 bases at J, with 15 bases in the middle.

This clone was recorded once. The gene calls are TRBV5-4 and TRBJ1-2; unclear D gene. Germline lookup yields CDR1 SGHNT and CDR2 YYREEE (reference sequence). V lost 1 base and J 8 bases, leaving 15 bases between the germline ends. The CDR3 has 14 residues. CDR3 sequence: CASSLLFTGWGYTF. The CDR3 DNA follows: TGTGCCAGCAGCTTGCTCTTCACGGGATGGGGCTACACCTTC.

The chain uses TRBV7-2 and TRBJ2-3, with D perhaps TRBD2 (5 bases). The CDR3 has 18 residues. From germline, CDR1 is SGHTA and CDR2 FQGNSA. V was pared by 2 bases and J by 2 bases, with 20 bases between. CDR3 coding DNA: TGTGCCAGCAGCTTATCAGGAAACACCCCCGACTACACAGATACGCAGTATTTT. Translating it yields CASSLSGNTPDYTDTQYF.

Written as DNA, the CDR3 is TGTGCCAGCAGCTTAACCGGTTTTCAAGAGACCCAGTACTTC. This encodes CASSLTGFQETQYF. V and J are TRBV7-7 and TRBJ2-5; D is ambiguous. The CDR3 runs to 14 residues. Germline V lookup: CDR1 SSHAT, CDR2 FNYEAQ (reference sequence). V was cut by 2 bases and J by 2 bases, with 9 bases left in between.

This clone counts as large (0.1 to 1%). J is TRBJ1-1 and V is TRBV7-3; D remains unclear. CDR3 length equals 13 residues. Trimming pared 5 bases from V and 8 bases from J, leaving 15 bases between. CDR1 is SGHTA and CDR2 is FQGTGA in the germline V gene. The CDR3 nucleotides are TGTGCCAGCAGCCCAGTCTTACGAGGCGAAGCTTTCTTT. It is translated as CASSPVLRGEAFF.

This chain joins TRBV5-6 and TRBJ1-1; tentative D call: TRBD1 (5 bases). CDR1 is SGHDT and CDR2 is YYEEEE in the germline V gene. The CDR3 runs to 13 residues. V was trimmed by 4 bases and J by 5 bases, leaving 12 bases between them. CDR3 nucleotides: TGTGCCAGCAGCAGCGGGGGGATAACTGAAGCTTTCTTT. Amino acids: CASSSGGITEAFF.

CDR3 sequence reads: CASCWEGTPRSEQYF. DNA for the CDR3: TGTGCCAGCTGCTGGGAGGGGACCCCGAGAAGCGAGCAGTACTTC. V is TRBV6-6 and J is TRBJ2-7, with 7 positions matching TRBD2. CDR1 and CDR2 (germline): MNHNY, SVGAGI (reference sequence). The CDR3 totals 15 residues. J lost 6 bases, V lost 8 bases, and 16 bases had no gene match.

This clone showed up just once. The V and J genes are TRBV9 and TRBJ2-3; tentatively, D is TRBD2 (6 bases). V was pared by 0 bases and J by 2 bases, with 13 bases between. The CDR3 contains 16 residues. CDR1 SGDLS and CDR2 YYNGEE come from the germline V gene. DNA for the CDR3: TGTGCCAGCAGCGTAGATCGGGACTCCATCACAGATACGCAGTATTTT. This codes for CASSVDRDSITDTQYF.

The J gene is TRBJ2-3, the V gene TRBV28; the D is unclear. Per germline, CDR1 MDHEN and CDR2 SYDVKM. The CDR3 covers 17 residues. V dropped 5 bases and J dropped 3 bases, with 21 bases sitting between them. CDR3 coding DNA: TGTGCCAGCAGTCCTCTAAGCGCTTCATTGGTTACAGATACGCAGTATTTT. Translating gives CASSPLSASLVTDTQYF.

This chain uses TRBV6-6 with TRBJ2-3, with TRBD2 matching over 14 bases. The CDR3 covers 16 residues. The germline gives CDR1 MNHNY, CDR2 SVGAGI (reference sequence). Unmatched junction bases numbered 13, after V lost 11 bases and J lost 6 bases. The CDR3 sequence is CAVGKKGLAGVDTQYF. Here the CDR3 DNA reads TGTGCCGTGGGGAAAAAGGGACTAGCGGGGGTGGATACGCAGTATTTT.

V and J are TRBV27 and TRBJ2-7, with TRBD1 matching 9 bases. V shed 4 bases, J shed 6 bases, and the junction held 7 bases outside the gene matches. Germline lookup yields CDR1 MNHEY and CDR2 SMNVEV (reference sequence). The CDR3 runs to 14 residues. The CDR3 spells CASSYLGQGSEQYF. CDR3 bases: TGTGCCAGCAGTTATTTGGGACAGGGATCCGAGCAGTACTTC.

The chain combines TRBV9 with TRBJ2-7; 9 bases align to TRBD2. CDR1 is SGDLS, CDR2 YYNGEE, per germline. V was pared by 2 bases and J by 1 base, with 10 bases of the junction left unmatched. The CDR3 runs 17 residues. The CDR3 coding sequence is TGTGCCAGCAGCGTTAGAAGCGGGAGGCGTAGTTCCTACGAGCAGTACTTC. Encoded protein: CASSVRSGRRSSYEQYF.

This sequence joins TRBV11-2 and TRBJ2-7; 10 nucleotides agree with TRBD1. The CDR3 has 15 amino acids. Per germline, CDR1 SGHAT and CDR2 FQNNGV. V lost 5 bases, J lost 2 bases, and 6 bases stayed unmatched. CDR3 DNA sequence: TGTGCCAGCAGCGTCGGGACAGGGGAAGCCTACGAGCAGTACTTC. Its translation: CASSVGTGEAYEQYF.

This clone was counted between two and nine times. This chain uses TRBV28 with TRBJ2-1, with 8 bases fitting TRBD2. This CDR3 is 14 amino acids long. Germline lookup yields CDR1 MDHEN and CDR2 SYDVKM. V trimming: 8 bases; J trimming: 4 bases; junction bases outside the gene matches: 7. The CDR3 bases are TGTGCCAGCCTGGGACTAGACGGGTACAATGAGCAGTTCTTC. This gives the protein CASLGLDGYNEQFF.

The genes are TRBV4-1 and TRBJ2-7; maybe TRBD1 (6 bases). The CDR3 runs 14 residues. The V gene lost 2 bases and the J gene lost 7 bases, with 15 bases spanning the gap. The germline CDR1 and CDR2 sequences are MGHRA and YSYEKL. CDR3 in DNA: TGCGCCAGCAGCCAAAATGACAGGTTAGGAGAGCAGTACTTC. This translates into CASSQNDRLGEQYF.

This chain links TRBV27 with TRBJ2-2, with TRBD2 matching 10 bases. Trimming at V came to 6 bases and at J to 1 base, leaving 8 bases not matched to a gene. CDR3 length equals 17 residues. Germline loops: CDR1 MNHEY, CDR2 SMNVEV (reference sequence). CDR3 coding DNA: TGTGCCAGCAGCCCCGGGGTAGCGGGAGGGAACACCGGGGAGCTGTTTTTT. Translating it yields CASSPGVAGGNTGELFF.

The rearrangement uses TRBV6-1 and TRBJ2-5; 10 nucleotides agree with TRBD1. The CDR3 has 16 residues. V gave up 0 bases and J gave up 5 bases; unmatched junction bases: 6. Germline loops: CDR1 MNHNS, CDR2 SASEGT. CDR3 region: CASSEAPDRGAETQYF. The CDR3 DNA sequence: TGTGCCAGCAGTGAAGCCCCGGACAGGGGGGCGGAGACCCAGTACTTC.